This is a list of T cell receptor beta chains from one sample in a study of blood T cells in healthy people across ages. TCRdb recomputed calls from the 5' RACE reads with MiXCR, one row per CDR3 protein. Of approximately 1,100,000 distinct CDR3 sequences detected, 45% appear once; the ten largest clones hold approximately 19%. Sequences were obtained from blood. These receptors originate from a woman aged 60-70 years in good health. Each CDR3 is given without its conserved first and last residue. D genes are given only for firm matches. Size is stated for part of the rows, as once, few or many counts, or as a class when the clone is expanded.

cdr3_aa | j_call | clone_size | v_call | d_call
SARERAGYTQY | TRBJ2-3 | few | TRBV20-1 | -
ASSFSQGGTEAF | TRBJ1-1 | few | TRBV5-1 | TRBD1
SARKGGRTYEQY | TRBJ2-7 | few | TRBV20-1 | TRBD2
ASSLGRQSCEQY | - | - | TRBV11-1 | -
ASSYQGAGTEAF | TRBJ1-1 | - | TRBV4-1 | TRBD1
ASSFSGRGDTQY | TRBJ2-3 | - | TRBV7-3 | TRBD2
ASSPRGTDYYEQY | - | - | TRBV4-1 | -
ASSLALLAGGHEQY | TRBJ2-7 | once | TRBV12-3/TRBV12-4 | TRBD2
ATSEDRLTTDLAKNIQY | TRBJ2-4 | - | TRBV15 | -
ASSFRGINYGYT | TRBJ1-2 | - | TRBV27 | -
SVILSEKGYEQY | TRBJ2-7 | many | TRBV29-1 | -
ASGGSNEQF | TRBJ2-1 | - | TRBV6-5 | -
SVVLAGGRREQF | TRBJ2-1 | few | TRBV29-1 | TRBD2
SAGTGGVNEQF | TRBJ2-1 | - | TRBV20-1 | TRBD2
SARDRTRSSTDTQY | TRBJ2-3 | - | TRBV20-1 | -
ASSQPRLAGDEQY | TRBJ2-7 | - | TRBV4-1 | TRBD2
ATSRRQGADQPQH | TRBJ1-5 | - | TRBV15 | TRBD1
ATSRGEGYEQF | TRBJ2-1 | few | TRBV15 | -
SVGEGGNTEAF | TRBJ1-1 | - | TRBV29-1 | -
SASGRTAGVGETQY | TRBJ2-5 | - | TRBV20-1 | -
AWSGALAVSYNEQF | TRBJ2-1 | - | TRBV30 | TRBD2
SARDWRGLDNTEAF | TRBJ1-1 | - | TRBV20-1 | -
AISESGGPVTEAF | TRBJ1-1 | - | TRBV10-3 | -
SARDLDSQWDEQF | TRBJ2-1 | - | TRBV20-1 | -
ASSYREPGTPYNEQF | TRBJ2-1 | - | TRBV6-5 | -
ATSREGRTPLH | TRBJ1-6 | - | TRBV15 | -
STGVSETQY | TRBJ2-5 | few | TRBV20-1 | -
ASSLLPGQGDYGYT | TRBJ1-2 | - | TRBV5-1 | TRBD1
SATGLAGSYEQY | TRBJ2-7 | - | TRBV20-1 | TRBD2
SAFIDGGNQPQH | TRBJ1-5 | - | TRBV20-1 | -
ASSFVETQY | TRBJ2-5 | many | TRBV5-1 | -
SVGIGSHTGELF | TRBJ2-2 | - | TRBV29-1 | -
ASSYRTAGSYEQY | TRBJ2-7 | few | TRBV11-2 | -
ASSLAGTEQYNEQF | TRBJ2-1 | - | TRBV5-1 | TRBD1
ASSSGQDNEQF | TRBJ2-1 | - | TRBV18 | TRBD1
ASSLYGGDEQF | TRBJ2-1 | few | TRBV27 | -
SARSVGEGYGYS | TRBJ1-2 | - | TRBV20-1 | -
ASSIYRGSDEQY | - | - | TRBV28 | TRBD1
ASRVNSYEQY | TRBJ2-7 | few | TRBV27 | -
ASSDMGGLGYEQY | TRBJ2-5 | once | TRBV27 | TRBD2
ASSQDRQDMFGYT | TRBJ1-2 | - | TRBV4-2 | -
ASSLGAGRNYEQY | TRBJ2-7 | - | TRBV7-9 | -
ASSQEAPGRAYEQY | TRBJ2-7 | - | TRBV4-1 | TRBD2
SAAGAVTDTQY | TRBJ2-3 | - | TRBV29-1 | -
ASSFLNFNNEQF | TRBJ2-1 | - | TRBV13 | -
ASSPTLETQY | TRBJ2-5 | - | TRBV2 | -
ASSYTSGSGNEQF | TRBJ2-1 | - | TRBV7-9 | TRBD2
ASSPGSRTGRYEQY | TRBJ2-7 | - | TRBV18 | -
ASSEHRAEAF | TRBJ1-1 | - | TRBV9 | -
ASSVLFGLAGGMNEQF | TRBJ2-1 | - | TRBV7-9 | TRBD2
ASRPYRESPQH | TRBJ1-5 | - | TRBV6-5 | -
AISDTGGNEQF | TRBJ2-1 | - | TRBV10-3 | TRBD2
SASSPYQETQY | TRBJ2-5 | - | TRBV20-1 | -
ASSFTGRVDNEQF | TRBJ2-1 | - | TRBV5-1 | -
ASSPEFVEQF | TRBJ2-1 | few | TRBV4-1 | -
ASSLVREYGEQF | TRBJ2-1 | - | TRBV7-9 | -
SVRSGSHQETQY | TRBJ2-5 | - | TRBV29-1 | TRBD2
ASSQGPGLDSYEQY | TRBJ2-7 | few | TRBV3-1 | TRBD2
ASSSDGPGVNEQF | TRBJ2-1 | few | TRBV7-6 | -